This T cell receptor (beta chain) originates from a study of CD8 T cells in Susac syndrome (dated by TCRdb to between 2018 and 2021). Concerning the study at large: Of the Susac syndrome patients who were sequenced, six had clinically active disease and roughly 8 were in clinical remission. Repertoire sequencing was used to test whether CD8+ T cell activation and differentiation in Susac syndrome was antigen driven. At blood withdrawal, Susac syndrome patients were either therapy-naive, taking corticosteroids (in some cases with IVIg as well), or taking IVIg alone. Broader findings and caveats from the paper: The study acknowledged that relatively few individuals were included in the TCR sequencing and HLA analysis. In patients with Susac syndrome, the CD4+ T cell repertoire showed no detectable clonal expansion.

RNA was extracted with the RNeasy kit and about 0.45 to 1 ug was reverse transcribed using random hexamers. The immunoSEQ multiplex PCR assay, covering 54 Vbeta and 13 Jbeta segments, was used to amplify TCR beta CDR3 regions. PCR amplification bias was corrected by using a synthetic template baseline for primer optimization and computational correction. The original methods were these. Reads were annotated to V, D and J genes according to IMGT and were analyzed with immunoSEQ Analyzer, with only productive sequences retained. Clonality was computed as one minus Shannon entropy normalized by log2 of the number of productive unique sequences. For each patient and control, public and private clones were evaluated within the 100 most prevalent clones. Clones were defined as Susac-specific if absent from the healthy and MS cohorts, from roughly 1,100 published viral clones and from other ImmuneACCESS disease sequences. The public sequencing data were trimmed at Q25 with fastp and processed into clonotypes with MiXCR by TCRdb, which kept only in-frame beta chains. Each entry merges the rows of one CDR3 protein and shows their most common DNA and genes. These V and J calls derive from TCRdb rather than the authors' analysis. The sample table holds 150,000 to 200,000 distinct CDR3 sequences, of which 94% were seen once. The ten top clones hold 0.1% to 0.13% of the sample.

The CDR3 runs 11 amino acids, cysteine and phenylalanine included. Just CDR3 DNA is preserved here, 33 bases in frame from base 1. CDR1 and CDR2 are drawn from the germline V gene: SGHDT, YYEEEE. Cut back by 4 bases and 1 base, the V and J ends lie 2 bases apart. A note on this clonotype: What this receptor recognizes is not known. Base qualities are not provided; no much larger clone lies one nucleotide away.

Peripheral blood CD8+ and CD4+ T cells from healthy donors, Susac syndrome patients and multiple sclerosis patients were profiled by high-throughput TCR beta sequencing. Susac syndrome patients met recently defined diagnostic criteria for definite or probable disease. Bulk CD8+ and CD4+ T cells were purified by magnetic negative isolation, while CD8+ TEMRA cells were enriched using FACS. Blood was drawn into EDTA tubes, processed within 24 hours, and PBMCs were isolated by density gradient centrifugation. PBMCs destined for TCR sequencing were cryopreserved in liquid nitrogen and later thawed in a 37 °C water bath. The sorted or isolated CD4+, CD8+ and CD8+ TEMRA cells had a purity of 90% or higher.

The TCR originated in a human donor with Susac syndrome. Input material: CD4+ T cells from PBMCs. The V gene is TRBV5-6 and the J gene is TRBJ1-1, with the D gene call left open. The DNA is TGTGCCAGCAGCGAGAACACTGAAGCTTTCTTT. This codes for CASSENTEAFF.